A single sample is the source of the 10 T cell receptor beta chains below, sequenced in a study of molecular identifiers for immune sequencing clone quantification. One entry per CDR3 protein, called by TCRdb with MiXCR from the PCR reads. The repertoire holds under 600,000 distinct CDR3 sequences, around a fifth seen once, with 0.7% to 1% in the top ten. Sequencing was performed on naive CD8+ T cells from blood, with Jurkat cell RNA spiked in. This sample's subset: FACS-sorted CD8+CD4-CCR7+CD45RA+ naive T cells. These receptor sequences come from a human donor in good health. Some libraries in this study had Jurkat cell RNA spiked in.

This clonotype was observed a few times. The V gene is TRBV15, the J gene TRBJ2-2; possibly TRBD2 for D (5 bases). The CDR3 runs to 14 residues. V was trimmed by 3 bases and J by 2 bases, leaving 7 bases between them. Germline values: CDR1 LNHNV, CDR2 YYDKDF (reference sequence). CDR3 nucleotide sequence: TGTGCCACCAGCAGCGGGATAAACACCGGGGAGCTGTTTTTT. This gives the protein CATSSGINTGELFF.

This clonotype has a handful of counts. The DNA of the CDR3 is TGTGCCAGCAGCTTAGCGGTGGAGAGCTACGAGCAGTACTTC. Translation: CASSLAVESYEQYF. The V call is TRBV7-8, the J call TRBJ2-7; D remains unclear. The ends were cut back, 0 bases at V and 3 bases at J, with 9 bases in the middle. The CDR3 covers 14 residues. Germline CDR1 reads SGHVS; CDR2 reads FQNEAQ.

This clonotype showed up many times. The chain carries TRBV9 and TRBJ1-1; D gene ambiguous. The CDR3 totals 14 residues. V was cut by 4 bases and J by 4 bases, with 14 bases left in between. CDR1 and CDR2 (germline): SGDLS, YYNGEE. The CDR3 DNA reads as TGTGCCAGCAGCCCACGCCCCGTGGGCACTGAAGCTTTCTTT. The encoded protein is CASSPRPVGTEAFF.

V usage is TRBV5-4 and J usage is TRBJ2-3; 12 bases fit TRBD2. The length of the CDR3 is 16 residues. V lost 4 bases to trimming and J lost 4 bases; unmatched junction nucleotides: 7. Germline lookup yields CDR1 SGHNT and CDR2 YYREEE (reference sequence). The CDR3 sequence is CASSPWTSGVADTQYF. For the CDR3, the DNA is TGTGCCAGCAGCCCCTGGACTAGCGGGGTGGCAGATACGCAGTATTTT.

The sample holds a few counts of this clonotype. The chain carries TRBV20-1 and TRBJ1-5; 7 bases match TRBD1. CDR3 length: 15 residues. V was clipped by 0 bases and J by 2 bases; unmatched bases: 4. Germline assignment: CDR1 DFQATT and CDR2 SNEGSKA (reference sequence). CDR3 bases: TGCAGTGCTAGAGAACCCGGACAGGGCAATCAGCCCCAGCATTTT. Translating gives CSAREPGQGNQPQHF.

This clonotype was detected only a few times. The chain combines TRBV9 with TRBJ2-3; D ambiguous. In germline, CDR1 is SGDLS, CDR2 YYNGEE. Trimming shortened V by 3 bases and J by 8 bases, and 7 bases separated the two germline ends. The CDR3 length is 11 residues. The CDR3 here is CASSGKGTQYF. CDR3 sequence (DNA): TGTGCCAGCAGCGGTAAGGGTACGCAGTATTTT.

The chain has TRBV5-3 and TRBJ2-7; D is uncertain. TRBV5-3 is given ORF status, its function remaining uncertain. The CDR3 contains 11 residues. CDR3 nucleotide sequence: TGTGTCAGCAGCCTGGGGAACGAGCAGTACTTC. It codes for CVSSLGNEQYF.

The V call is TRBV7-9, the J call TRBJ2-7; maybe TRBD1 (7 bases). Trimming removed 4 bases from V and 4 bases from J, with 17 bases in between. Germline CDR1 SEHNR, CDR2 FQNEAQ (reference sequence). CDR3 length: 15 amino acids. CDR3 region: CASSSRDSSFYEQYF. In nucleotides, the CDR3 is TGTGCCAGCAGCTCGCGGGACAGCTCTTTTTACGAGCAGTACTTC.

To note about this clonotype: Sequence at one end of the junction differs from germline and may be a read error. The chain is built from TRBV12-3 or TRBV12-4 and TRBJ2-3; 14 bases align to TRBD2. CDR3 size: 20 residues. In DNA form, the CDR3 reads TGTGCCAGCGGTTTCCCCGGAGGACTAGCGGGAGGTGAGGTTGGAGATACGCAGTATTTT. It translates to CASGFPGGLAGGEVGDTQYF.

In this sample, this clonotype turned up many times. The J gene is TRBJ2-7, the V gene TRBV7-9; 9 bases are a match to TRBD1. Looked up from germline, CDR1 is SEHNR and CDR2 is FQNEAQ (reference sequence). The CDR3 is 15 amino acids. V shed 7 bases, J shed 3 bases, and the junction held 10 bases outside the gene matches. The CDR3 region has the DNA TGTGCCAGCATGCCATTCCGGGACAGGGTCTACGAGCAGTACTTC. Translated, it gives CASMPFRDRVYEQYF.